These 18 T cell receptor beta chains came from one sample sequenced in a study of OX40 agonist ivuxolimab in advanced cancers. Only in-frame clones appear in the TCRdb table, and some are missing; sequencing was by immunoSEQ multiplex PCR. In the table there are tens of thousands of clones, about four fifths of which are singletons. The sequenced sample was CD4+ or CD8+ T cells sorted from blood, obtained in a trial of the OX40 agonist ivuxolimab. These TCRs come from an adult with an advanced solid tumor such as melanoma, head and neck, liver or kidney cancer.

This chain links TRBV18 with TRBJ2-5, with a tentative D call TRBD1 (6 bases). Germline-derived CDR1 and CDR2 are KGHSH and LQKENI. V dropped 8 bases and J dropped 5 bases, with 15 bases sitting between them. The CDR3 runs to 13 residues. This CDR3 is CASIGRRGETQYF. CDR3 in DNA: TGTGCCAGCATCGGCCGCAGGGGTGAGACCCAGTACTTC.

The V gene is TRBV10-1, the J gene TRBJ2-7; a possible D gene is TRBD2 (5 bases). V was cut by 6 bases and J by 6 bases, with 15 bases left in between. Germline CDR1 and CDR2: WNHNN and SYGVQD (reference sequence). The CDR3 totals 13 residues. The CDR3 nucleotides are TGCGCCAGCAGGCCTTCGGAGGTGGCCGAGCAGTACTTC. Translation: CASRPSEVAEQYF.

The count of this clone is one. The chain uses TRBV7-8 and TRBJ1-1; 8 bases are a match to TRBD1. Losses at the gene ends were 3 bases for V and 4 bases for J; bases not matched to a gene: 7. CDR3 length: 15 amino acids. Germline CDR1 is SGHVS and CDR2 is FQNEAQ. Here the CDR3 reads CASSFEGQGGTEAFF. In DNA form, the CDR3 reads TGTGCCAGCAGCTTTGAAGGACAGGGAGGCACTGAAGCTTTCTTT.

This clone was detected only a few times. The V call is TRBV5-3, the J call TRBJ2-5, with D perhaps matching TRBD2 (5 bases). TRBV5-3 has ORF status, its function being uncertain. CDR3 length equals 15 residues. V lost 2 bases and J 0 bases, leaving 11 bases between the germline ends. CDR3 nucleotide sequence: TGTGCCAGAAGCTTAGCTGCGGGCCACCAAGAGACCCAGTACTTC. Its protein is CARSLAAGHQETQYF.

The chain is built from TRBV30 and TRBJ1-3; D unclear. Trimming left V 2 bases short and J 4 bases short, with 9 bases between. The germline V gene encodes CDR1 GTSNPN and CDR2 SVGIG (reference sequence). The CDR3 contains 13 residues. The CDR3 protein is CAWSKGVGNTIYF. DNA of the CDR3: TGTGCCTGGAGTAAAGGAGTGGGAAACACCATATATTTT.

This clone was seen just once. The chain employs TRBV29-1 and TRBJ1-2, with D possibly being TRBD1 (5 bases). Germline V gives CDR1 SQVTM, CDR2 ANQGSEA. The CDR3 loop spans 11 amino acids. V lost 3 bases, J lost 6 bases, and 8 bases lay in between. The CDR3 here is CSVEGVDGYTF. The CDR3 region has the DNA TGCAGCGTTGAGGGGGTGGATGGCTACACCTTC. Drawing the rest from reference TRBV29-1 and TRBJ1-2, the complete variable domain is SAVISQKPSRDICQRGTSLTIQCQVDSQVTMMFWYRQQPGQSLTLIATANQGSEATYESGFVIDKFPISRPNLTFSTLTVSNMSPEDSSIYLCSVEGVDGYTFGSGTRLTVV.

This clone has just a few counts. V usage is TRBV9 and J usage is TRBJ2-2; 9 bases align to TRBD2. The CDR3 is made up of 16 amino acids. Trimming removed 3 bases from V and 6 bases from J; junction bases left unmatched: 9. Germline lookup yields CDR1 SGDLS and CDR2 YYNGEE. Written as DNA, the CDR3 is TGTGCCAGCAGCGAGATAGCGGGAGTGGGATCCGGGGAGCTGTTTTTT. Its protein is CASSEIAGVGSGELFF.

V is TRBV18 and J is TRBJ1-3; D gene ambiguous. CDR3 length: 13 residues. V was shortened by 3 bases and J by 0 bases, with 3 bases between the two germline ends. Germline CDR1 KGHSH, CDR2 LQKENI. The CDR3 region is CASSPASGNTIYF. The CDR3 coding sequence is TGTGCCAGCTCACCTGCCTCTGGAAACACCATATATTTT. Drawing the rest from reference TRBV18 and TRBJ1-3, the complete variable domain is NAGVMQNPRHLVRRRGQEARLRCSPMKGHSHVYWYRQLPEEGLKFMVYLQKENIIDESGMPKERFSAEFPKEGPSILRIQQVVRGDSAAYFCASSPASGNTIYFGEGSWLTVV.

In DNA, the CDR3 is TGTGCCAGCAGCTTCACCCGATCCTACGAGCAGTACTTC. It yields the protein CASSFTRSYEQYF. The rearrangement uses TRBV11-2 and TRBJ2-7, with D hard to call. V was trimmed by 3 bases and J by 1 base, leaving 7 bases between them. From germline, CDR1 is SGHAT and CDR2 FQNNGV. This CDR3 has 13 amino acids.

The chain couples TRBV19 to TRBJ2-5; unclear D gene. The CDR3 is 10 amino acids. Germline assignment: CDR1 LNHDA and CDR2 SQIVND (reference sequence). Trimming took 7 bases from V and 4 from J, leaving 4 bases between them. Written as DNA, the CDR3 is TGTGCCAGTACCCGAGAGACCCAGTACTTC. This translates into CASTRETQYF.

The chain joins TRBV19 to TRBJ1-5, with TRBD1 as a possible D gene (5 bases). The ends were cut back, 7 bases at V and 3 bases at J, with 22 bases in the middle. This CDR3 comprises 17 residues. Germline V gives CDR1 LNHDA, CDR2 SQIVND (reference sequence). CDR3 in amino acids: CASTSRGSGGANQPQHF. For the CDR3, the DNA is TGTGCCAGTACCTCGCGGGGCAGTGGGGGTGCCAATCAGCCCCAGCATTTT.

The genes are TRBV5-4 and TRBJ1-1, with 7 bases matching TRBD1. The CDR3 length is 14 residues. Germline lookup yields CDR1 SGHNT and CDR2 YYREEE (reference sequence). Trimming cost V 2 bases and J 5 bases; bases outside gene matches: 6. CDR3 sequence (DNA): TGTGCCAGCAGCTTACAGGGGCGCTGGACTGAAGCTTTCTTT. Protein sequence: CASSLQGRWTEAFF.

The table lists this clone with a few counts. The V gene is TRBV6-5, the J gene TRBJ2-2; D gene unclear. The CDR3 runs 13 residues. V dropped 1 base and J dropped 5 bases, with 5 bases sitting between them. Germline values: CDR1 MNHEY, CDR2 SVGAGI. The DNA of the CDR3 is TGTGCCAGCAGTTACTTTCGAACCGGGGAGCTGTTTTTT. It specifies CASSYFRTGELFF.

The genes are TRBV2 and TRBJ2-2; 7 bases map to TRBD2. Germline lookup yields CDR1 SNHLY and CDR2 FYNNEI. The junction had 4 bases not matched to a gene; V was cut back by 5 bases and J by 1 base. This CDR3 spans 15 amino acids. The CDR3 DNA follows: TGTGCCAGCAGTCCCGGGACTATGAACACCGGGGAGCTGTTTTTT. Amino acid sequence: CASSPGTMNTGELFF. The full variable domain, rest sourced from reference TRBV2 and TRBJ2-2, is EPEVTQTPSHQVTQMGQEVILRCVPISNHLYFYWYRQILGQKVEFLVSFYNNEISEKSEIFDDQFSVERPDGSNFTLKIRSTKLEDSAMYFCASSPGTMNTGELFFGEGSRLTVL.

The chain uses TRBV28 and TRBJ2-3; TRBD2 matches 8 bases. The CDR3 runs 17 residues. The V segment lost 3 bases and the J segment 0 bases; nucleotides outside the gene matches: 8. Germline V gives CDR1 MDHEN, CDR2 SYDVKM. CDR3 coding DNA: TGTGCCAGCAGTTTCCCGGTTAGCGGGATCAGCACAGATACGCAGTATTTT. Protein product: CASSFPVSGISTDTQYF.

This chain joins TRBV7-9 and TRBJ2-3; D is ambiguous. CDR1 and CDR2 (germline): SEHNR, FQNEAQ (reference sequence). V was trimmed by 7 bases and J by 4 bases, leaving 6 bases between them. This CDR3 spans 11 amino acids. CDR3 amino acids: CASTLADTQYF. In DNA, the CDR3 is TGTGCCAGCACCCTAGCAGATACGCAGTATTTT.

The V call is TRBV18, the J call TRBJ2-1; tentative D call: TRBD1 (6 bases). V gave up 3 bases and J gave up 9 bases, with 18 bases separating them. This CDR3 is built from 15 residues. Germline loops: CDR1 KGHSH, CDR2 LQKENI. CDR3 sequence reads: CASSPPTKTRGEQFF. In DNA, the CDR3 is TGTGCCAGCTCACCGCCGACAAAAACCAGGGGTGAGCAGTTCTTC.

This clone was recorded once. The J gene is TRBJ2-2, the V gene TRBV9; D remains ambiguous. The V end was cut by 0 bases, the J end by 5 bases, with 5 bases between. CDR3 size: 13 residues. Germline loops: CDR1 SGDLS, CDR2 YYNGEE. The CDR3 sequence is CASSVVFTGELFF. The CDR3 nucleotides are TGTGCCAGCAGCGTAGTCTTTACCGGGGAGCTGTTTTTT.